Listed below are T cell receptor beta chains from one sample, sequenced in a study of blood T cells in healthy people across ages. One entry per CDR3 protein results from TCRdb running MiXCR on the 5' RACE reads. This sample has approximately 800,000 distinct CDR3 sequences, with around 36% found just once. Sequenced: blood. The origin of the receptors is a man aged 18-30 years in good health. CDR3s include the opening cysteine and the closing phenylalanine or tryptophan. Fields, in order: D gene, clone size, V gene, J gene, CDR3 DNA, CDR3 protein. D genes are given only for firm matches. Where a row states a size, it is once, few, many or the class of an expanded clone; other rows omit it.

TRBD1,NA,TRBV9,TRBJ1-3,TGTGCCAGCAGCGCGGACAGGAACTTGATGGGAAACACCATATATTTT,CASSADRNLMGNTIYF
TRBD1,few,TRBV29-1,TRBJ2-7,TGCAGCGTTGAGGGGACAGGGCGCTCCTACGAGCAGTACTTC,CSVEGTGRSYEQYF
NA,NA,TRBV6-6,TRBJ2-7,TGTGCCAGCAGGTTAGGGAGCCAACACTCCTACGAGCAGTACTTC,CASRLGSQHSYEQYF
NA,NA,TRBV27,TRBJ2-6,TGTGCCAGCAGTTTACGCTCAGGGGCCCTCTCTGGGGCCAACGTCCTGACTTTC,CASSLRSGALSGANVLTF
TRBD2,few,TRBV9,TRBJ2-5,TGTGCCAGCAGCGACCCGAGCGGGGGGGAGACCCAGTACTTC,CASSDPSGGETQYF
NA,NA,TRBV7-9,TRBJ2-1,TGTGCCAGCAGCCCGGTATCCGGGGTTTACAATGAGCAGTTCTTC,CASSPVSGVYNEQFF
TRBD2,many,TRBV7-9,TRBJ2-3,TGTGCCAGCAGCTTCACGACTAGCGGCACAGATACGCAGTATTTT,CASSFTTSGTDTQYF
TRBD2,NA,TRBV7-3,TRBJ2-1,TGTGCCAGCAGCTTACAGGGAGGGTCCTACAATGAGCAGTTCTTC,CASSLQGGSYNEQFF
NA,NA,TRBV18,TRBJ1-5,TGTGCCAGCTCACCACAAAATTTGGGTGACCAGCCCCAGCATTTT,CASSPQNLGDQPQHF
TRBD2,few,TRBV2,TRBJ2-3,TGTGCCAGCAACCTACTAGCGGGGGGTTCCGATACGCAGTATTTT,CASNLLAGGSDTQYF
TRBD1,many,TRBV29-1,TRBJ2-1,TGCAGCGTTGGGGACAGGGCCTACAATGAGCAGTTCTTC,CSVGDRAYNEQFF
NA,NA,TRBV19,TRBJ1-2,TGTGCCAGTAGTCCCTGGACGGTCACCTCTAACTATGGCTACACCTTC,CASSPWTVTSNYGYTF
NA,few,TRBV10-3,TRBJ2-1,TGTGCCATCAGTGAGTATGGGGGAGGACCCTACAATGAGCAGTTCTTC,CAISEYGGGPYNEQFF
NA,NA,TRBV12-3/TRBV12-4,TRBJ2-2,TGTGCCAGCAGCCCTACACAGGGAGAGCACACCGGGGAGCTGTTTTTT,CASSPTQGEHTGELFF
NA,NA,TRBV7-2,TRBJ1-5,TGTGCCAGCAGCTTAACGGGGGGTAGCAATCAGCCCCAGCATTTT,CASSLTGGSNQPQHF
NA,few,TRBV27,TRBJ2-3,TGTGCCAGCAGTTCTCAGGGGGGCCGCACAGATACGCAGTATTTT,CASSSQGGRTDTQYF
NA,NA,TRBV10-3,TRBJ2-2,TGTGCCATCAAGGACTCCGTGGGGTTAGGGACCGGGGAGCTGTTTTTT,CAIKDSVGLGTGELFF
NA,many,TRBV4-1,TRBJ2-5,TGCGCCAGCAGCCACGTACTAGCTTTATCAGAGACCCAGTACTTC,CASSHVLALSETQYF
NA,NA,TRBV7-2,TRBJ1-2,TGTGCCAGCAGCTCCATAGCGCGACGTGGCTACACCTTC,CASSSIARRGYTF
NA,NA,TRBV20-1,TRBJ2-1,TGCAGTGCTCCCCGTGGAGCATTGGTCGGCAATGAGCAGTTCTTC,CSAPRGALVGNEQFF
NA,NA,TRBV29-1,TRBJ1-2,TGCAGCGTGTCCCTTATGGCGGGGGGCGACTATGGCTACACCTTC,CSVSLMAGGDYGYTF
TRBD1,NA,TRBV20-1,TRBJ1-6,TGCAGTGCTAGGGGGACAGGAGGCTCCTATAATTCACCCCTCCACTTT,CSARGTGGSYNSPLHF
TRBD1,NA,TRBV5-1,TRBJ1-1,TGCGCCAGCAGCGCACGGACAGGGATTGACACTGAAGCTTTCTTT,CASSARTGIDTEAFF
NA,many,TRBV12-3/TRBV12-4,TRBJ2-3,TGTGCCAGCAGTTTAGGACAGGAATACACAGATACGCAGTATTTT,CASSLGQEYTDTQYF
NA,once,TRBV7-2,TRBJ1-2,TGTGCCAGCAGCTTAGATGCTAACGGGGACTATGGCTTCACCTTC,CASSLDANGDYGFTF
NA,once,TRBV4-2,TRBJ2-1,TGTGCCAGCAGCCAAGACCTAGCTGGGGACTACAATGAGCAGTTCTTC,CASSQDLAGDYNEQFF
NA,NA,TRBV11-2,TRBJ1-1,TGTGCCAGCAGCATAGGCCAGGTTATGGTGAACACTGAAGCTTTCTTT,CASSIGQVMVNTEAFF
NA,few,TRBV20-1,TRBJ1-6,TGCAGTGCTCCTTTGGGGGGTCCTTCACCCCTCCACTTT,CSAPLGGPSPLHF
TRBD1,NA,TRBV28,TRBJ2-3,TGTGCCAGCAGTCCGCAGGGGGCTACGCAGTATTTT,CASSPQGATQYF
NA,NA,TRBV5-1,TRBJ2-5,TGCGCCAGCAGCTCCTCGGGAACACTCGCGACCCAGTACTTC,CASSSSGTLATQYF
TRBD2,few,TRBV9,TRBJ2-7,TGTGCCAGCAGCGGACCGGGACTAGCGGACTACGAGCAGTACTTC,CASSGPGLADYEQYF
TRBD1,few,TRBV20-1,TRBJ2-3,TGCAGTGCAATCAGTGGAGCACGGGACAGGGGCACAGATACGCAGTATTTT,CSAISGARDRGTDTQYF
NA,NA,TRBV18,TRBJ1-5,TGTGCCAGCTCACTACAGGGTGGGGGTCAGCCCCAGCATTTT,CASSLQGGGQPQHF
NA,few,TRBV5-6,TRBJ2-7,TGTGCCAGCAGCGGCGACGGTCTTCCTTACGAGCAGTACTTC,CASSGDGLPYEQYF
TRBD1,many,TRBV7-2,TRBJ1-2,TGTGCCAGCACCGCGGGGACAGGAGGCGGCTACACCTTC,CASTAGTGGGYTF
TRBD1,NA,TRBV3-1,TRBJ2-7,TGTGCCAGCAGCTCTAGGGGGCTGACCTACGAGCAGTACTTC,CASSSRGLTYEQYF
NA,NA,TRBV7-3,TRBJ1-6,TGTGCCAGCAGCTTAAATCTCCGGGGCTTGAATTCACCCCTCCACTTT,CASSLNLRGLNSPLHF
NA,NA,TRBV7-2,TRBJ1-2,TGTGCCAGCAGCTTAGGAGGGGACATGGGATATGGCTACACCTTC,CASSLGGDMGYGYTF
NA,NA,TRBV12-3/TRBV12-4,TRBJ2-1,TGTGCCACCCTGTTGGCGGGCCTCCTCTACAATGAGCAGTTCTTC,CATLLAGLLYNEQFF
TRBD2,few,TRBV20-1,TRBJ2-1,TGCAGTGCTGCCGGGACTAAAAGGGAGCAGTTCTTC,CSAAGTKREQFF
NA,few,TRBV7-2,TRBJ2-3,TGTGCCAGCACCCCGTGGGGCGGCCTCACAGATACGCAGTATTTT,CASTPWGGLTDTQYF
NA,NA,TRBV12-3/TRBV12-4,TRBJ1-5,TGTGCCAGCAGTTTAGATCCAGGCTATCAGCCCCAGCATTTT,CASSLDPGYQPQHF
NA,few,TRBV5-6,TRBJ1-6,TGTGCCAGCAGCCCGACCTGGGAGGGTAATTCACCCCTCCACTTT,CASSPTWEGNSPLHF
NA,few,TRBV2,TRBJ1-1,TGTGCCAGCAGTTCTCAGGCTGGGGACACTGAAGCTTTCTTT,CASSSQAGDTEAFF
NA,few,TRBV10-3,TRBJ1-2,TGTGCCATCAGTGAGTCGCGGGGGCGCGGCTACACCTTC,CAISESRGRGYTF
NA,many,TRBV12-3/TRBV12-4,TRBJ1-2,TGTGCCAGCGGGTCTCTCCCTTACTATGGCTACACCTTC,CASGSLPYYGYTF
NA,NA,TRBV4-3,TRBJ1-6,TGCGCCAGCAGCCAAGACTCAGGTTCCTATAATTCACCCCTCCACTTT,CASSQDSGSYNSPLHF
TRBD1,few,TRBV5-1,TRBJ2-3,TGCGCCAGCAGCTTGGTCGTGACAGGGGGAGATACGCAGTATTTT,CASSLVVTGGDTQYF
TRBD2,NA,TRBV7-2,TRBJ2-1,TGTGCCAGCAGCTTCGGGAGCGGGGAAGAGACCCAGTTCTTC,CASSFGSGEETQFF
NA,many,TRBV20-1,TRBJ2-7,TGCAGTGCTAGAGATCGCGGGGTCCACGAGCAGTACTTC,CSARDRGVHEQYF
TRBD1,NA,TRBV5-1,TRBJ1-2,TGCGCCAGCAGCGAGGGACAGGGATTCTATGGCTACACCTTC,CASSEGQGFYGYTF
NA,NA,TRBV6-5,TRBJ2-5,TGTGCCAGCAGAATGGACCTAACCTACAAGCAGTACTTC,CASRMDLTYKQYF
TRBD1,NA,TRBV2,TRBJ2-3,TGTGCCAGCAGTGAAAATCAGGGGGCAGATACAGATACGCAGTATTTT,CASSENQGADTDTQYF
NA,NA,TRBV11-2,TRBJ2-1,TGTGCCAGCAGCCCATTAGGGGCCGCTGAGCAGTTCTTC,CASSPLGAAEQFF